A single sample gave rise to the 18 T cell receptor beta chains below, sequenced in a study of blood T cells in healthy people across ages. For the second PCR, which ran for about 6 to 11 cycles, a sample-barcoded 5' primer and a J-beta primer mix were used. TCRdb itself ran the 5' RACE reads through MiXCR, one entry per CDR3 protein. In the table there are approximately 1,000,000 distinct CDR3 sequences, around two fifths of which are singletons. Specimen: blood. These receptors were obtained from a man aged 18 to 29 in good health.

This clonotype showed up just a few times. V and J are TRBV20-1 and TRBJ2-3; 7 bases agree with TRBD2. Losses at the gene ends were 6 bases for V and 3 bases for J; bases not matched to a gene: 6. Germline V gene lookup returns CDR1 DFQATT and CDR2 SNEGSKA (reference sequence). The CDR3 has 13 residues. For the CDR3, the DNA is TGCAGTGCCGGACTAGTGTCGACAGATACGCAGTATTTT. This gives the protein CSAGLVSTDTQYF.

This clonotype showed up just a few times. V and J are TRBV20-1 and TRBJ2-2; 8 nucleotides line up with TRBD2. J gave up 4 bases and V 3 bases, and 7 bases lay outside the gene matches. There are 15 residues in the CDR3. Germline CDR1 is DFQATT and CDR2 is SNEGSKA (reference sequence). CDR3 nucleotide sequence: TGCAGTGCTAGTCCAGCGGGGGCCGCCACCGGGGAGCTGTTTTTT. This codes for CSASPAGAATGELFF.

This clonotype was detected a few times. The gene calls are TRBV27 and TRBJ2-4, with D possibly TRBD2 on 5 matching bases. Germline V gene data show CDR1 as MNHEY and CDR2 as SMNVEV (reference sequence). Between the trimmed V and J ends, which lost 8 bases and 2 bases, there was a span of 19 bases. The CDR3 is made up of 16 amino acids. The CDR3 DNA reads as TGTGCCAGCCGTTCTCCGGGGTGGGGTTCCAAAAACATTCAGTACTTC. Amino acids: CASRSPGWGSKNIQYF.

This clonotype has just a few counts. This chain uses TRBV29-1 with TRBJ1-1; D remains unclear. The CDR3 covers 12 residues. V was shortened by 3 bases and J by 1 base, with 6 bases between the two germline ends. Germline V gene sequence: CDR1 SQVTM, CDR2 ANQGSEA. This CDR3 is CSVDPGNTEAFF. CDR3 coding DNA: TGCAGCGTTGACCCCGGGAACACTGAAGCTTTCTTT.

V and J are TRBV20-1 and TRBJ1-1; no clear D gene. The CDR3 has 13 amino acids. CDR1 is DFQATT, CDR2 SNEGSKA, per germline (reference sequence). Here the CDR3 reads CRPISDKNTEAFF. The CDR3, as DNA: TGCAGACCAATATCAGACAAGAACACTGAAGCTTTCTTT.

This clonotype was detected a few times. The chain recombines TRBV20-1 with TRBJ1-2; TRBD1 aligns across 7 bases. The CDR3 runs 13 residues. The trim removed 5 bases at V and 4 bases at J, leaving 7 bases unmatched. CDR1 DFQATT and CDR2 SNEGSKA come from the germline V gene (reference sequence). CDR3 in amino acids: CSAPTGQLYGYTF. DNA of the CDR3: TGCAGTGCTCCCACGGGACAGCTCTATGGCTACACCTTC.

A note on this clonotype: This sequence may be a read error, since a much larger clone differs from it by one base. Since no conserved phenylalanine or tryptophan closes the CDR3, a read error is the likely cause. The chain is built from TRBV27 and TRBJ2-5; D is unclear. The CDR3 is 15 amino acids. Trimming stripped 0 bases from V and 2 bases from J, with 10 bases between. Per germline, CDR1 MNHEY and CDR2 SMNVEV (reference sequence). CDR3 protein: CASSLSQINQETQYV. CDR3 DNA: TGTGCCAGCAGTTTATCGCAGATAAATCAAGAGACCCAGTACGTC.

This CDR3 is CASSLGQGYNQPQHF. In nucleotides, the CDR3 is TGTGCCAGCAGCTTAGGCCAGGGCTACAATCAGCCCCAGCATTTT. The chain is built from TRBV5-6 and TRBJ1-5; TRBD1 might be the D (5 bases). The V gene's germline CDR1 is SGHDT and CDR2 YYEEEE. This CDR3 contains 15 residues. Trimming shortened V by 2 bases and J by 3 bases, and 12 bases separated the two germline ends.

The CDR3 coding sequence is TGTGCCACCAGCAGAGCTGGCGGTTATGGCTACACCTTC. This encodes CATSRAGGYGYTF. The chain recombines TRBV15 with TRBJ1-2, with D unclear. The ends were cut back, 1 base at V and 5 bases at J, with 8 bases in the middle. The CDR3 consists of 13 residues. Germline V gene sequence: CDR1 LNHNV, CDR2 YYDKDF (reference sequence).

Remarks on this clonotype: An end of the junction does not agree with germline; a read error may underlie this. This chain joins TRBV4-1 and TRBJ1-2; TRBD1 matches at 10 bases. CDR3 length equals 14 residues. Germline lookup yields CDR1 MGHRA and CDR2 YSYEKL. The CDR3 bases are TGCGCCAGCAGCCAATTGGGACAGGGGAATGGTTACACCTTC. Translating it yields CASSQLGQGNGYTF.

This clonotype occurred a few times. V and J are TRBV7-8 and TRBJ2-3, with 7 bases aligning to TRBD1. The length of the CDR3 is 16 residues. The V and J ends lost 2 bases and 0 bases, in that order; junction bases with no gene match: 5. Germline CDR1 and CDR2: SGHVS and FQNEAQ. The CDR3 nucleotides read TGTGCCAGCAGCTTATCGGCGACAGGGAGCACAGATACGCAGTATTTT. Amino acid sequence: CASSLSATGSTDTQYF.

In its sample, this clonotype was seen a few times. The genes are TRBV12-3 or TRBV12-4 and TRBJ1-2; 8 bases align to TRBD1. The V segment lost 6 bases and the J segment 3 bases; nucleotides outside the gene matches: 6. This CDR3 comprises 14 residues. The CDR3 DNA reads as TGTGCCAGCAGCGGGACAGGTCCCCACTATGGCTACACCTTC. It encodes CASSGTGPHYGYTF.

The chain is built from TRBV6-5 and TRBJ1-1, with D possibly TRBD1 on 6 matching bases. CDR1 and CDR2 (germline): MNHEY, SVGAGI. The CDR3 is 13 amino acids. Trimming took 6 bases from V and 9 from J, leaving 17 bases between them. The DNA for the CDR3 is TGTGCCAGCAGGGAACCGGGACATTTAAAAGCTTTCTTT. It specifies CASREPGHLKAFF.

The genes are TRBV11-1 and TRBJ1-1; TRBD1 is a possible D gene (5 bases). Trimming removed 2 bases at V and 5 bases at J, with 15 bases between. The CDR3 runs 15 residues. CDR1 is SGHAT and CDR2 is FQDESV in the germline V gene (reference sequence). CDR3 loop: CASSLNSGGGTEAFF. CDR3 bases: TGTGCCAGCAGCTTAAATTCTGGGGGAGGTACTGAAGCTTTCTTT. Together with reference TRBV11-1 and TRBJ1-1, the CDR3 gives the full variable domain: EAEVAQSPRYKITEKSQAVAFWCDPISGHATLYWYRQILGQGPELLVQFQDESVVDDSQLPKDRFSAERLKGVDSTLKIQPAELGDSAMYLCASSLNSGGGTEAFFGQGTRLTVV.

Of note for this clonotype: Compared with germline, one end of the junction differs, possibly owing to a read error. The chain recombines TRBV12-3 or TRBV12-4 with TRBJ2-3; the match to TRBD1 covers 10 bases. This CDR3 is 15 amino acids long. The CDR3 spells CASSPGTGVTDTRYF. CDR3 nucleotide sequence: TGCGCCAGCAGTCCAGGGACAGGGGTCACAGATACGCGGTATTTT.

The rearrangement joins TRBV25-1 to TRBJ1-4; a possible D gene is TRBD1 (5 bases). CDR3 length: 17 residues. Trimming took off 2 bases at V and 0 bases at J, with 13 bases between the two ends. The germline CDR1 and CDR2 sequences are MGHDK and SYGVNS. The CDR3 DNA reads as TGTGCCAGCAGTGAAGCCAGGGCAGTAGCAACTAATGAAAAACTGTTTTTT. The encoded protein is CASSEARAVATNEKLFF.

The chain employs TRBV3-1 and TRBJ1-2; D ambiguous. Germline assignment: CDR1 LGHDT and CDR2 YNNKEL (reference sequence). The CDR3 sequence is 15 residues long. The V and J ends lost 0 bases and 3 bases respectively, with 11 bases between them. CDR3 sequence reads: CASSQDRRKHYGYTF. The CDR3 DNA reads TGTGCCAGCAGCCAAGATAGGAGAAAACACTATGGCTACACCTTC.

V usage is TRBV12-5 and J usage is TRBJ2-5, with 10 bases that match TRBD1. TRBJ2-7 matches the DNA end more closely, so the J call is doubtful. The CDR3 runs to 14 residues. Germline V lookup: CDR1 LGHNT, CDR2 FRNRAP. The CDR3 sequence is CASGGTGEIYEQYF. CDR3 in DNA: TGTGCTAGTGGAGGGACAGGGGAAATCTACGAGCAGTACTTC.